This T cell receptor (beta chain) was recovered during a study of T-cell reconstitution after alpha-beta-depleted transplantation in children. This CDR3 is 15 amino acids long. The V gene lost 0 bases and the J gene lost 0 bases, with 3 bases spanning the gap. Germline V CDR1 and CDR2: SEHNR, FQNEAQ (reference sequence). Preparation of the TCRbeta library involved a method that used unique molecular identifiers. Using its own MiXCR run on the PCR reads, TCRdb lists one record per CDR3 protein. Of hundreds of thousands of distinct CDR3 sequences listed, approximately 14% are singletons. There are many counts of this clonotype. What it recognizes is unknown. Notes on the study in general: The study traced high day-60 TCRbeta diversity in some patients to surviving recipient T cells and thymic progenitors. Several hundred expanded graft clones reportedly supplied alpha-beta T cells about two months after transplant.

The sample consisted of PBMCs, taken before TCRalphabeta/CD19-depleted stem cell transplant. This chain uses TRBV7-9 with TRBJ2-6, with no clear D. The TCR was taken from a girl aged 2 to 10 with congenital amegakaryocytic thrombocytopenia, due to receive a stem cell transplant. CDR3 protein: CASSLARSGANVLTF. Written as DNA, the CDR3 is TGTGCCAGCAGCTTAGCCCGCTCTGGGGCCAACGTCCTGACTTTC.